These 26 T cell receptor beta chains came from one sample sequenced in a study of regulatory T cells in long-lasting Graves disease. Regarding time point: persistent/refractory GD, antithyroid drugs over 5 years with positive TRAb. The TCR library was prepared using RNA isolated from PBMCs. Libraries of TCR beta came from iRepertoire HTBI primers plus Arm-PCR of CDR3 regions. TCRdb independently ran MiXCR on the multiplex PCR reads; one entry per CDR3 protein. The table includes a few hundred thousand distinct CDR3 sequences, 23% detected once. The specimen comprised peripheral blood mononuclear cells (PBMCs), sampled when the disease was refractory, from a patient treated with antithyroid drugs. Receptor source: a female donor with Graves disease.

A note on this clonotype: The junction shows a germline mismatch at one end, possibly a read error. The chain combines TRBV11-1 with TRBJ1-1; 8 bases align to TRBD1. The germline gives CDR1 SGHAT, CDR2 FQDESV (reference sequence). CDR3 size: 13 residues. This CDR3 is CASSPTGAGEAFF. Written as DNA, the CDR3 is TGCGCCAGCAGCCCGACAGGGGCGGGTGAAGCTTTCTTT.

This clonotype turned up a few times. The gene calls are TRBV7-9 and TRBJ1-4; 7 bases fit TRBD1. Germline CDR1 SEHNR, CDR2 FQNEAQ (reference sequence). The CDR3 spans 18 residues. V dropped 5 bases and J dropped 0; count of bases not matched to a gene: 12. CDR3 bases: TGTGCCAGCAGCCAGGGGGATCAGGCCCTTGCAACTAATGAAAAACTGTTTTTT. Its translation is CASSQGDQALATNEKLFF.

This clonotype was recorded many times. V and J are TRBV12-3 or TRBV12-4 and TRBJ1-1; D is undetermined. The CDR3 is made up of 13 amino acids. The V end lost 1 base, the J end lost 3 bases, and 6 bases lay between the germline ends. CDR3 nucleotides: TGTGCCAGCAGTTTAGGGTTTTACACTGAAGCTTTCTTT. Translating gives CASSLGFYTEAFF.

The V and J genes are TRBV28 and TRBJ2-1; perhaps TRBD2 as D (7 bases). V lost 5 bases and J 0 bases, leaving 14 bases between the germline ends. The CDR3 is 16 residues long. Germline V gene lookup returns CDR1 MDHEN and CDR2 SYDVKM. CDR3 sequence reads: CASSRGGWGSYNEQFF. The DNA of the CDR3 is TGTGCCAGCAGTAGGGGGGGGTGGGGCTCCTACAATGAGCAGTTCTTC.

In this sample, this clonotype turned up a few times. This chain links TRBV19 with TRBJ2-6, with unresolved D. V lost 5 bases, J lost 0 bases, and 5 bases lay in between. The CDR3 spans 14 residues. Germline V CDR1 and CDR2: LNHDA, SQIVND (reference sequence). In DNA, the CDR3 is TGTGCCAGTAGTGCAAACTCTGGGGCCAACGTCCTGACTTTC. The encoded protein is CASSANSGANVLTF. Full variable domain (remainder filled in from reference TRBV19 and TRBJ2-6): DGGITQSPKYLFRKEGQNVTLSCEQNLNHDAMYWYRQDPGQGLRLIYYSQIVNDFQKGDIAEGYSVSREKKESFPLTVTSAQKNPTAFYLCASSANSGANVLTFGAGSRLTVL.

This clonotype was detected only a few times. CDR3 in DNA: TGCAGCGTGCTCGGGACAGGGGGTAAAGAGACCCAGTACTTC. Its protein product is CSVLGTGGKETQYF. The chain has TRBV29-1 and TRBJ2-5; 11 positions match TRBD1. The CDR3 consists of 14 residues. Germline values: CDR1 SQVTM, CDR2 ANQGSEA. V shed 6 bases, J shed 3 bases, and the junction held 6 bases outside the gene matches.

The genes are TRBV12-5 and TRBJ1-2; 10 bases align to TRBD1. Germline V lookup: CDR1 LGHNT, CDR2 FRNRAP. The junction had 8 bases not matched to a gene; V was cut back by 6 bases and J by 13 bases. The CDR3 has 12 residues. The CDR3 coding sequence is TGTGCTAGTGGGGGGGGACAGGGGACCCTCACCTTC. It specifies CASGGGQGTLTF.

This clonotype occurred many times. The genes are TRBV15 and TRBJ1-1; no reliable D call. Germline loops: CDR1 LNHNV, CDR2 YYDKDF (reference sequence). The CDR3 covers 15 residues. V was clipped by 0 bases and J by 1 base, with 9 bases between them. The CDR3 is CATSRDWAGNTEAFF. In nucleotides, the CDR3 is TGTGCCACCAGCAGAGATTGGGCGGGGAACACTGAAGCTTTCTTT.

Comment on this clonotype: A much larger clone differs from this one at a single base, so this may be a read error. V is TRBV7-2 and J is TRBJ2-7; 8 bases map to TRBD2. Germline loops: CDR1 SGHTA, CDR2 FQGNSA. Germline trimming cut 5 bases from V and 3 bases from J; bases unmatched to any gene: 9. The CDR3 sequence is 15 residues long. The CDR3: CASSLTSGHHYEQYF. The CDR3 DNA reads TGTGCCAGCAGCCTCACTAGCGGTCACCACTACGAGCAGTACTTC.

This clonotype was detected only a few times. The chain joins TRBV30 to TRBJ2-5; D may match TRBD1 or TRBD2 (6 bases each). Germline-derived CDR1 and CDR2 are GTSNPN and SVGIG (reference sequence). This CDR3 contains 14 residues. Trimming took 4 bases from V and 4 from J, leaving 16 bases between them. DNA of the CDR3: TGTGCCTGGATGAGGGGGGCGCTGGGAGAGACCCAGTACTTC. Translated: CAWMRGALGETQYF. Variable domain in full (rest from reference TRBV30 and TRBJ2-5): SQTIHQWPATLVQPVGSPLSLECTVEGTSNPNLYWYRQAAGRGLQLLFYSVGIGQISSEVPQNLSASRPQDRQFILSSKKLLLSDSGFYLCAWMRGALGETQYFGPGTRLLVL.

J is TRBJ2-7 and V is TRBV6-1; TRBD1 agrees at 11 bases. The ends lost 4 bases at V and 3 bases at J; junction bases unmatched: 5. Germline V lookup: CDR1 MNHNS, CDR2 SASEGT. The CDR3 has 15 amino acids. The CDR3 protein is CASSVTGQGDYEQYF. The DNA for the CDR3 is TGTGCCAGCAGTGTAACGGGACAGGGGGACTACGAGCAGTACTTC.

V usage is TRBV5-1 and J usage is TRBJ2-2, with D possibly matching TRBD1 (6 bases). The CDR3 totals 16 residues. V lost 0 bases and J lost 5, with 14 bases in between. Germline loops: CDR1 SGHRS, CDR2 YFSETQ. The CDR3 protein is CASSLVRGGATGELFF. DNA for the CDR3: TGCGCCAGCAGCTTGGTTCGAGGGGGAGCTACCGGGGAGCTGTTTTTT.

V and J are TRBV20-1 and TRBJ2-7; 9 bases are a match to TRBD2. The CDR3 runs 14 residues. Germline assignment: CDR1 DFQATT and CDR2 SNEGSKA (reference sequence). J gave up 4 bases and V 2 bases, and 6 bases lay outside the gene matches. CDR3: CSARIAGDWYEQYF. The CDR3 bases are TGCAGTGCTAGAATAGCGGGAGATTGGTACGAGCAGTACTTC.

Many counts were recorded for this clonotype. The V call is TRBV28, the J call TRBJ1-4, with 9 bases identical to TRBD1. This CDR3 is 16 amino acids long. Germline V lookup: CDR1 MDHEN, CDR2 SYDVKM. The trim removed 7 bases at V and 8 bases at J, leaving 14 bases unmatched. The CDR3 region is CASTYPVDRGEEKLFF. The CDR3 DNA reads TGTGCCAGCACCTACCCCGTGGACAGGGGCGAGGAAAAACTGTTTTTT.

This clonotype was counted between two and nine times. The chain employs TRBV29-1 and TRBJ2-7; the D gene is possibly TRBD2 (5 bases). The CDR3 has 13 residues. Germline V gives CDR1 SQVTM, CDR2 ANQGSEA. The V and J ends lost 6 bases and 5 bases respectively, with 17 bases between them. CDR3 in amino acids: CSVLRAAAHEQYF. The CDR3 DNA follows: TGCAGCGTCCTCCGGGCAGCGGCACACGAGCAGTACTTC.

There are a few counts of this clonotype. The chain joins TRBV7-2 to TRBJ2-7; 7 positions match TRBD2. The CDR3 contains 18 residues. Germline V gene lookup returns CDR1 SGHTA and CDR2 FQGNSA. Trimming removed 0 bases from V and 6 bases from J; junction bases left unmatched: 17. Here the CDR3 DNA reads TGTGCCAGCAGCTTAGCGTCCAGCGGGACCCCCCGGGCCCTCGAGCAGTACTTC. As protein: CASSLASSGTPRALEQYF.

This chain connects TRBV27 to TRBJ2-1; TRBD2 matches at 9 bases. The CDR3 has 15 residues. The trim removed 11 bases at V and 8 bases at J, leaving 16 bases unmatched. The germline CDR1 and CDR2 sequences are MNHEY and SMNVEV (reference sequence). CDR3 loop: CARPLRRGGTHEQFF. In nucleotides, the CDR3 is TGTGCCCGCCCCCTCAGGCGGGGGGGGACCCATGAGCAGTTCTTC.

About this clonotype itself: One base away lies a much larger clone, so this may be a sequencing read error. The J gene is TRBJ1-1, the V gene TRBV29-1; 7 bases match TRBD1. The CDR3 length is 15 residues. Germline loops: CDR1 SQVTM, CDR2 ANQGSEA. This CDR3 reads CSAERDSIMNTEAFF. For the CDR3, the DNA is TGCAGCGCTGAAAGGGACAGTATTATGAACACTGAAGCTTTCTTT.

This clonotype was seen more than once but under ten times. V is TRBV6-4 and J is TRBJ1-1, with D perhaps matching TRBD1 (6 bases). From germline, CDR1 is MRHNA and CDR2 SNTAGT. The CDR3 contains 13 residues. The ends were cut back, 3 bases at V and 4 bases at J, with 9 bases in the middle. The CDR3 nucleotides read TGTGCCAGCAGTGAAACACAGGGCACTGAAGCTTTCTTT. The encoded protein is CASSETQGTEAFF.

Many counts were recorded for this clonotype. The chain joins TRBV11-2 to TRBJ2-2; TRBD2 might be the D (6 bases). The germline gives CDR1 SGHAT, CDR2 FQNNGV. The CDR3 contains 15 residues. V was cut by 5 bases and J by 4 bases, with 14 bases left in between. The CDR3 DNA is TGTGCCAGCAGCCTGACTAGTCAGGTCACCGGGGAGCTGTTTTTT. It codes for CASSLTSQVTGELFF.

V gene TRBV24-1 combines with J gene TRBJ1-2; D remains unclear. The CDR3 is made up of 12 amino acids. Germline CDR1 KGHDR, CDR2 SFDVKD. The V end was cut by 4 bases, the J end by 8 bases, with 10 bases between. This CDR3 is CATSERGRGYTF. The CDR3 DNA reads as TGTGCCACCAGTGAACGAGGGAGGGGCTACACCTTC.

The chain is built from TRBV6-1 and TRBJ2-7; TRBD1 agrees at 8 bases. From germline, CDR1 is MNHNS and CDR2 SASEGT. This CDR3 has 15 amino acids. Unmatched junction bases numbered 9, after V lost 7 bases and J lost 1 base. The CDR3 sequence is CASTEGQGMSYEQYF. The CDR3 bases are TGTGCCAGCACCGAAGGACAGGGAATGTCCTACGAGCAGTACTTC.

The rearrangement links TRBV4-3 to TRBJ1-2; D is unresolved. The ends were cut back, 0 bases at V and 8 bases at J, with 10 bases in the middle. The CDR3 is 13 amino acids. Germline CDR1 reads LGHNA; CDR2 reads YSLEER. CDR3 loop: CASSQDRGEGYTF. CDR3 DNA sequence: TGCGCCAGCAGCCAAGATCGCGGGGAAGGCTACACCTTC.

The rearrangement links TRBV18 to TRBJ2-7; 7 positions agree with TRBD1. The trim removed 2 bases at V and 5 bases at J, leaving 6 bases unmatched. CDR1 and CDR2 from the germline V gene are KGHSH and LQKENI. The CDR3 is made up of 14 amino acids. CDR3: CASSPKTGPNEQYF. For the CDR3, the DNA is TGTGCCAGCTCACCAAAGACAGGGCCCAACGAGCAGTACTTC.

This sequence joins TRBV3-1 and TRBJ1-1; D is unresolved. Trimming cost V 3 bases and J 3 bases, with 11 bases left between them. There are 14 residues in the CDR3. Germline V gene data show CDR1 as LGHDT and CDR2 as YNNKEL (reference sequence). The CDR3 DNA reads TGTGCCAGCAGCCATCTACAGAGGGACACTGAAGCTTTCTTT. Translated: CASSHLQRDTEAFF.

The genes are TRBV29-1 and TRBJ1-1; 9 bases match TRBD1. Germline CDR1 reads SQVTM; CDR2 reads ANQGSEA. The CDR3 totals 15 residues. V lost 4 bases to trimming and J lost 6 bases; unmatched junction nucleotides: 12. For the CDR3, the DNA is TGCAGCGTTGGGGGGACAGGGTCGGGAATCGCTGAAGCTTTCTTT. It encodes CSVGGTGSGIAEAFF.